Listed below are T cell receptor beta chains from one sample, sequenced in a study of regulatory T cells in long-lasting Graves disease. TCRdb recomputed calls from the multiplex PCR reads with MiXCR, one row per CDR3 protein. This sample has some 240,000 distinct CDR3 sequences, with approximately 19% found just once. This same sample was also taken into another study, of T cells in Graves' hyperthyroidism and ophthalmopathy.

The sample here was peripheral blood mononuclear cells (PBMCs), taken at new diagnosis, from a patient treated with antithyroid drugs. Receptor source: a woman in her 30s with Graves disease. The CDR3 runs from the conserved cysteine through the conserved F or W. The D gene is left open where the match is weak. Size tells how often a clone was seen (once, few, many) or the class of an expanded clone, and some rows leave it out.

>NA|NA|TRBJ1-1|TRBV6-5
CASSYREGRNTEAFF
TGTGCCAGCAGTTACAGGGAGGGTCGGAACACTGAAGCTTTCTTT
>many|NA|TRBJ1-2|TRBV30
CAWMTNPTNYGYTF
TGTGCCTGGATGACTAACCCTACTAACTATGGCTACACCTTC
>few|NA|TRBJ1-2|TRBV4-1
CASSQERPGKGYTF
TGCGCCAGCAGCCAAGAGAGACCTGGGAAGGGCTACACCTTC
>few|NA|TRBJ2-1|TRBV19
CASRRSFSYNEQFF
TGTGCCAGTAGAAGGTCCTTCTCCTACAATGAGCAGTTCTTC
>many|NA|TRBJ1-2|TRBV19
CASSANRAMGYTF
TGTGCCAGTAGTGCAAACAGGGCGATGGGCTACACCTTC
>many|NA|TRBJ2-1|TRBV7-9
CASRGANNEQFF
TGTGCCAGCAGGGGCGCCAACAATGAGCAGTTCTTC
>many|TRBD1|TRBJ1-1|TRBV27
CASSLTGVNTEAFF
TGTGCCAGCAGTCTTACAGGGGTGAACACTGAAGCTTTCTTT
>few|TRBD2|TRBJ2-7|TRBV5-8
CASSFQGLAYEQYF
TGTGCCAGCAGCTTTCAGGGACTAGCCTACGAGCAGTACTTC
>few|NA|TRBJ2-1|TRBV20-1
CSATIEQFF
TGCAGTGCTACGATTGAGCAGTTCTTC
>many|NA|TRBJ2-1|TRBV11-2
CASSPEGGYNEQFF
TGTGCCAGCAGCCCCGAGGGGGGCTACAATGAGCAGTTCTTC
>many|NA|TRBJ1-2|TRBV30
CAWSPNWGYTF
TGTGCCTGGAGCCCGAATTGGGGCTACACCTTC
>many|TRBD2|TRBJ2-7|TRBV3-1
CASSPVLAGVRREQYF
TGTGCCAGCAGCCCGGTACTAGCGGGAGTGCGTCGCGAGCAGTACTTC